Listed below are T cell receptor beta chains from one sample, sequenced in a study of T cell responses to AZD1222 COVID-19 vaccine. Clones were read by immunoSEQ multiplex PCR, and TCRdb kept only the in-frame ones, dropping some. The sample has about 270,000 clones; about 94% are singletons. The specimen comprised peripheral blood, sampled 28 days after the second AZD1222 dose. These receptors were obtained from an adult who received the AZD1222 COVID-19 vaccine. The CDR3 runs from the conserved cysteine through the conserved F or W. A D gene is named only where the DNA matches it firmly. Clone size appears in some rows only: once, few, many, or a class for an expanded clone.

v_call,d_call,clone_size,j_call,cdr3_aa,cdr3_nt
TRBV5-1,NA,NA,TRBJ2-2,CASSLGLGDTGELFF,TGCGCCAGCAGCTTGGGACTAGGGGACACCGGGGAGCTGTTTTTT
TRBV5-1,NA,NA,TRBJ2-4,CASSLAVQSGDIQYF,TGCGCCAGCAGCTTGGCCGTTCAGTCGGGTGACATTCAGTACTTC
TRBV14,TRBD2,NA,TRBJ2-7,CASSRGVFGMAGDPYEQYF,TGTGCCAGCAGCCGAGGGGTTTTCGGTATGGCGGGAGACCCTTACGAGCAGTACTTC
TRBV5-1,NA,NA,TRBJ1-5,CASSLMGNQPQHF,TGCGCCAGCAGCTTAATGGGAAATCAGCCCCAGCATTTT
TRBV6-6,NA,NA,TRBJ1-1,CASSYSGLYTEAFF,TGTGCCAGCAGTTACTCGGGGCTGTACACTGAAGCTTTCTTT
TRBV6-5,NA,NA,TRBJ2-7,CASSYSGSEAYEQYF,TGTGCCAGCAGTTACTCGGGTAGCGAAGCCTACGAGCAGTACTTC
TRBV5-1,TRBD1,NA,TRBJ2-3,CASGTGSIDTQYF,TGCGCCAGCGGGACAGGGTCGATAGATACGCAGTATTTT
TRBV27,NA,NA,TRBJ2-1,CASSRIGSYNEQFF,TGTGCCAGCAGTCGCATTGGCTCCTACAATGAGCAGTTCTTC
TRBV5-1,NA,NA,TRBJ1-4,CASSLTEGKLFF,TGCGCCAGCAGCTTGACAGAAGGAAAACTGTTTTTT
TRBV12-3/TRBV12-4,NA,NA,TRBJ2-2,CASYWGTGELFF,TGTGCCAGCTATTGGGGGACCGGGGAGCTGTTTTTT
TRBV4-1,TRBD2,NA,TRBJ2-1,CASSQDSGGVYEQFF,TGCGCCAGCAGCCAAGACAGCGGGGGGGTGTATGAGCAGTTCTTC
TRBV7-8,NA,NA,TRBJ2-5,CASSLVPGIKTQYF,TGTGCCAGCAGCTTAGTTCCGGGGATAAAGACCCAGTACTTC
TRBV6-5,TRBD1,NA,TRBJ1-1,CASSYSGTGGTEAFF,TGTGCCAGCAGTTACTCGGGGACAGGGGGTACTGAAGCTTTCTTT
TRBV6-5,TRBD2,NA,TRBJ2-7,CASSTQREFSYEQYF,TGTGCCAGCAGTACCCAGCGGGAGTTCTCCTACGAGCAGTACTTC
TRBV5-6,NA,NA,TRBJ1-6,CASSWGPGRVISPLHF,TGTGCCAGCAGCTGGGGGCCGGGGAGGGTGATCTCACCCCTCCACTTT
TRBV7-2,TRBD1,NA,TRBJ1-2,CASSNRQGARGYTF,TGTGCCAGCAGCAACCGACAGGGGGCGAGGGGCTACACCTTC
TRBV28,NA,NA,TRBJ2-7,CASSGTYEQYF,TGTGCCAGCTCCGGGACCTACGAGCAGTACTTC
TRBV4-2,NA,NA,TRBJ1-3,CASSPRTSLSGNTIYF,TGTGCCAGCAGCCCCCGGACCAGCCTCTCTGGAAACACCATATATTTT
TRBV4-2,NA,NA,TRBJ1-4,CASSHNRELFF,TGTGCCAGCAGCCACAACAGGGAACTGTTTTTT
TRBV6-5,TRBD2,NA,TRBJ2-3,CASSYSASGFSDTQYF,TGTGCCAGCAGTTACTCGGCTAGCGGATTCTCAGATACGCAGTATTTT
TRBV7-3,NA,NA,TRBJ2-5,CASSLIGGETQYF,TGTGCCAGCAGCTTAATCGGAGGGGAGACCCAGTACTTC
TRBV3-1/TRBV3-2,NA,NA,TRBJ1-2,CASSPDWRNGYTF,TGTGCCAGCAGTCCCGACTGGCGCAATGGCTACACCTTC
TRBV10-3,NA,NA,TRBJ1-1,CAISLGGTEAFF,TGTGCCATCAGTCTCGGAGGCACTGAAGCTTTCTTT
TRBV5-5,TRBD2,NA,TRBJ2-1,CASSPGTSSYNEQFF,TGTGCCAGCAGCCCCGGGACTAGCAGCTACAATGAGCAGTTCTTC
TRBV4-2,NA,once,TRBJ2-7,CASSPSGESSYEQYF,TGTGCCAGCAGCCCCTCCGGAGAGAGCTCCTACGAGCAGTACTTC
TRBV18,NA,NA,TRBJ2-5,CASSPLDTRQGTQYF,TGTGCCAGCTCACCATTGGACACTCGGCAAGGGACCCAGTACTTC
TRBV7-3,NA,NA,TRBJ1-2,CASSLTLGTSIYGYTF,TGTGCCAGCAGCTTAACTCTCGGGACTTCTATTTATGGCTACACCTTC
TRBV7-9,TRBD1,NA,TRBJ2-5,CASSYVTWTGMSNETQYF,TGTGCCAGCAGCTACGTAACGTGGACAGGGATGTCGAACGAGACCCAGTACTTC
TRBV19,NA,NA,TRBJ1-3,CASTKMGGPNTIYF,TGTGCCAGTACCAAAATGGGGGGACCGAACACCATATATTTT
TRBV24-1,NA,NA,TRBJ2-5,CATSDPGYQETQYF,TGTGCCACCAGTGATCCCGGGTACCAAGAGACCCAGTACTTC
TRBV5-1,TRBD2,once,TRBJ2-1,CASSLGGITSGSPQFF,TGCGCCAGCAGCTTGGGAGGTATAACTAGCGGGAGTCCTCAGTTCTTC
TRBV9,NA,NA,TRBJ1-2,CASSAPGGDSADYGYTF,TGTGCCAGCAGCGCCCCGGGGGGAGACTCAGCTGACTATGGCTACACCTTC
TRBV28,NA,NA,TRBJ1-5,CASSFLRGNQPQHF,TGTGCCAGCAGTTTTCTCCGAGGGAATCAGCCCCAGCATTTT